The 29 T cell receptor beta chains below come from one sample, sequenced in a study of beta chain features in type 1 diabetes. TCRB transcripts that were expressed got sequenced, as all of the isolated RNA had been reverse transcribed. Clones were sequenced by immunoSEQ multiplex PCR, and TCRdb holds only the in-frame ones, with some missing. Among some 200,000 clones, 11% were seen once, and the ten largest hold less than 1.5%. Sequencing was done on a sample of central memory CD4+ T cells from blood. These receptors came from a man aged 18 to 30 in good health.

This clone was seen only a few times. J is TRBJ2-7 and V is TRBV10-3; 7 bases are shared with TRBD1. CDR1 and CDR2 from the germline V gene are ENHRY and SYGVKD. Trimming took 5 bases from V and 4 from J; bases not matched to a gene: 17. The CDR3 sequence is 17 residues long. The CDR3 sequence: CAISPIIDRVTVYEQYF. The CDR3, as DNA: TGTGCCATCAGTCCAATCATCGACAGGGTAACGGTATACGAGCAGTACTTC.

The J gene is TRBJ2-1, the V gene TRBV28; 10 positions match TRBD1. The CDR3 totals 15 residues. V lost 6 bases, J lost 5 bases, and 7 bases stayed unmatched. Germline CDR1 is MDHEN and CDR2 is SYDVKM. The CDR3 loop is CASSGPGTGDNEQFF. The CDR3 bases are TGTGCCAGCAGCGGTCCCGGGACAGGGGACAATGAGCAGTTCTTC. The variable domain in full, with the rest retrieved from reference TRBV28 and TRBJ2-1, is DVKVTQSSRYLVKRTGEKVFLECVQDMDHENMFWYRQDPGLGLRLIYFSYDVKMKEKGDIPEGYSVSREKKERFSLILESASTNQTSMYLCASSGPGTGDNEQFFGPGTRLTVL.

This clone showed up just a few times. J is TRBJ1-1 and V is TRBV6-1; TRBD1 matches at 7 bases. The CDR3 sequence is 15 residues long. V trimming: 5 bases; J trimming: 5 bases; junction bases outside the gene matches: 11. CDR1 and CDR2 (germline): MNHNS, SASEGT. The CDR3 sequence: CASSPQPGGRTEAFF. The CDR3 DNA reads TGTGCCAGCAGTCCGCAACCAGGGGGACGGACTGAAGCTTTCTTT.

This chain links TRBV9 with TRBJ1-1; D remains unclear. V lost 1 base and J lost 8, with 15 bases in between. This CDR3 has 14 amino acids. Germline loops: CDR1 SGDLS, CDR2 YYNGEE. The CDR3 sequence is CASSVSPTREEAFF. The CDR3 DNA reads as TGTGCCAGCAGCGTAAGCCCCACGAGGGAGGAAGCTTTCTTT.

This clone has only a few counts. This CDR3 reads CASSLDWTVLGYTF. CDR3 DNA: TGTGCCAGCAGCTTGGACTGGACGGTGCTTGGCTACACCTTC. The chain joins TRBV5-6 to TRBJ1-2, with D uncertain. Looked up from germline, CDR1 is SGHDT and CDR2 is YYEEEE. V was pared by 0 bases and J by 7 bases, with 13 bases between. The CDR3 consists of 14 residues.

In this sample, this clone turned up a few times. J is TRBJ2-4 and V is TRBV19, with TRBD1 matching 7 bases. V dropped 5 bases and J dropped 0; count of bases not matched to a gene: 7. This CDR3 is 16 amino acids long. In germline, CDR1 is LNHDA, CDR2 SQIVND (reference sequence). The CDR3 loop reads CASSLDRVLAKNIQYF. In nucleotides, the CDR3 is TGTGCCAGTAGTCTTGACAGGGTCCTAGCCAAAAACATTCAGTACTTC.

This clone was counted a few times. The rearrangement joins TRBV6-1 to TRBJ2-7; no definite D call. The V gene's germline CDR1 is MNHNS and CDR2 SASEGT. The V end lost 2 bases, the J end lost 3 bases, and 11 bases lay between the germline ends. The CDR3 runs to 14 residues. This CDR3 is CASSEKGPHYEQYF. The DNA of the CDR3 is TGTGCCAGCAGTGAAAAGGGTCCCCACTACGAGCAGTACTTC.

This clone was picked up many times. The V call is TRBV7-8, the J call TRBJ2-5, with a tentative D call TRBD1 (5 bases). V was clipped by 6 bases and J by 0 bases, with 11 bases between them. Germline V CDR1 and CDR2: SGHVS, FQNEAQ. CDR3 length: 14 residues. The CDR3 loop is CASSYQGNQETQYF. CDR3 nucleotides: TGTGCCAGCAGTTATCAGGGCAACCAAGAGACCCAGTACTTC.

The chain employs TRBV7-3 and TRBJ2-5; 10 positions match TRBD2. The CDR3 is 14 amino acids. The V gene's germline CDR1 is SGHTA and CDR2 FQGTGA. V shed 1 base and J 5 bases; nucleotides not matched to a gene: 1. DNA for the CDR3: TGTGCCAGCAGCTTAAATAGCGGGAGGGAGACCCAGTACTTC. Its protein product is CASSLNSGRETQYF.

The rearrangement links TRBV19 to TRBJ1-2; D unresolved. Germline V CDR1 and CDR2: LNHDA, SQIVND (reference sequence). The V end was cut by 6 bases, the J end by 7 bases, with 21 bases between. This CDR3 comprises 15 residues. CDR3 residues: CASRVYLTELAGYTF. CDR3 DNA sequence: TGTGCCAGTAGGGTTTATTTGACCGAGCTGGCTGGCTACACCTTC.

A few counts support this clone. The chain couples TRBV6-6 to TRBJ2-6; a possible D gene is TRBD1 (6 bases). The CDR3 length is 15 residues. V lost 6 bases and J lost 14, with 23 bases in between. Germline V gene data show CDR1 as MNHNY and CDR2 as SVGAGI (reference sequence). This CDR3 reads CASRKQGTVVRILTF. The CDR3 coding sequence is TGTGCCAGCAGGAAACAGGGAACCGTAGTAAGGATCCTGACTTTC.

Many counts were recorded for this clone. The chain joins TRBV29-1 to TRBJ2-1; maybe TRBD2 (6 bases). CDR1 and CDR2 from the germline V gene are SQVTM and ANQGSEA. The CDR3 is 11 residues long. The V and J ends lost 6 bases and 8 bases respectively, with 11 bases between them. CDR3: CSVRPSDEQFF. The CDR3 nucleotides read TGCAGCGTGAGACCTAGCGATGAGCAGTTCTTC.

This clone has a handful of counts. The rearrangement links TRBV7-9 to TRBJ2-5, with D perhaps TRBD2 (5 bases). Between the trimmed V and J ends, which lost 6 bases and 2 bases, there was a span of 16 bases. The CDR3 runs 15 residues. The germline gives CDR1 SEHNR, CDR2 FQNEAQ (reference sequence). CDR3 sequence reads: CASSLYSGSQETQYF. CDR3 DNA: TGTGCCAGCAGTCTCTACAGCGGATCTCAAGAGACCCAGTACTTC. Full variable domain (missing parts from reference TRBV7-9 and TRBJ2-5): DTGVSQNPRHKITKRGQNVTFRCDPISEHNRLYWYRQTLGQGPEFLTYFQNEAQLEKSRLLSDRFSAERPKGSFSTLEIQRTEQGDSAMYLCASSLYSGSQETQYFGPGTRLLVL.

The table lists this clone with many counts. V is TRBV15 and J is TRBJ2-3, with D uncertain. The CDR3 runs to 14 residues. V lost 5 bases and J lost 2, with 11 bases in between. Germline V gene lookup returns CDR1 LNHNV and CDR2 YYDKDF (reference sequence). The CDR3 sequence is CATSARLSTDTQYF. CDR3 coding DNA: TGTGCCACCAGCGCCAGATTATCCACAGATACGCAGTATTTT. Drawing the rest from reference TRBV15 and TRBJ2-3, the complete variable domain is DAMVIQNPRYQVTQFGKPVTLSCSQTLNHNVMYWYQQKSSQAPKLLFHYYDKDFNNEADTPDNFQSRRPNTSFCFLDIRSPGLGDTAMYLCATSARLSTDTQYFGPGTRLTVL.

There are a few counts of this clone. CDR3 nucleotide sequence: TGTGCCTGGAGTGTAGCCACAGGGTCTTTCTATGGCTACACCTTC. This translates into CAWSVATGSFYGYTF. This sequence joins TRBV30 and TRBJ1-2; D is possibly TRBD1 (6 bases). Germline V CDR1 and CDR2: GTSNPN, SVGIG (reference sequence). Deletions cut 0 bases from V and 4 bases from J, with 15 bases between. CDR3 length: 15 amino acids.

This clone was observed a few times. The CDR3 spells CASSHLAGANSGEQYF. The DNA of the CDR3 is TGTGCCAGCAGCCACCTGGCGGGAGCTAATTCGGGCGAGCAGTACTTC. This sequence joins TRBV7-6 and TRBJ2-7; 7 nucleotides align to TRBD2. This CDR3 is 16 amino acids long. V lost 5 bases and J lost 6; bases outside the gene matches: 16. Germline values: CDR1 SGHVS, CDR2 FNYEAQ. Based on the CDR3 plus reference TRBV7-6 and TRBJ2-7, the full variable domain is GAGVSQSPRYKVTKRGQDVALRCDPISGHVSLYWYRQALGQGPEFLTYFNYEAQQDKSGLPNDRFSAERPEGSISTLTIQRTEQRDSAMYRCASSHLAGANSGEQYFGPGTRLTVT.

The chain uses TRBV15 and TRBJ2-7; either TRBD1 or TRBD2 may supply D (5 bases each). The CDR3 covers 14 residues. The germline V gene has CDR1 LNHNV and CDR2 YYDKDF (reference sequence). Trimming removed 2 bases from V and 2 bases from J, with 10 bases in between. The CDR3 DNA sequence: TGTGCCACCAGCAGAAGGGACGCAACCTACGAGCAGTACTTC. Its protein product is CATSRRDATYEQYF.

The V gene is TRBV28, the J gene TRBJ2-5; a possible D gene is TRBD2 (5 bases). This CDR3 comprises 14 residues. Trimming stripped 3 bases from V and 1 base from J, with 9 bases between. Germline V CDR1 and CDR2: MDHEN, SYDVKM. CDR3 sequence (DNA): TGTGCCAGCAGTTTCGGGAACAGCCAAGAGACCCAGTACTTC. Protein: CASSFGNSQETQYF.

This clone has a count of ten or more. This CDR3 is CASSLSAAPSYEQYF. The CDR3 region has the DNA TGTGCCAGCAGCTTATCAGCGGCGCCCTCCTACGAGCAGTACTTC. This chain joins TRBV7-3 and TRBJ2-7; D might be TRBD2 (5 bases). Germline V CDR1 and CDR2: SGHTA, FQGTGA. Trimming pared 2 bases from V and 0 bases from J, leaving 11 bases between. CDR3 length: 15 amino acids. Using reference TRBV7-3 and TRBJ2-7 for the parts outside the CDR3, the full variable domain is GAGVSQTPSNKVTEKGKYVELRCDPISGHTALYWYRQSLGQGPEFLIYFQGTGAADDSGLPNDRFFAVRPEGSVSTLKIQRTERGDSAVYLCASSLSAAPSYEQYFGPGTRLTVT.

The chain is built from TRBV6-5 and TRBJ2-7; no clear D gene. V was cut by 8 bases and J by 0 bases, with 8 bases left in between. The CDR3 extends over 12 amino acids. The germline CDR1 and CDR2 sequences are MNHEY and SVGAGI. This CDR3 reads CASGESSYEQYF. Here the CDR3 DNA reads TGTGCCAGCGGGGAAAGCTCCTACGAGCAGTACTTC.

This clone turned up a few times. CDR3 coding DNA: TGTGCCAGCAGCTTACTCGGCTACGAGCAGTACTTC. This encodes CASSLLGYEQYF. This chain uses TRBV7-9 with TRBJ2-5; D not resolved. The J call is doubtful: the DNA matches TRBJ2-7 better. The CDR3 is 12 residues long. The germline V gene has CDR1 SEHNR and CDR2 FQNEAQ (reference sequence).

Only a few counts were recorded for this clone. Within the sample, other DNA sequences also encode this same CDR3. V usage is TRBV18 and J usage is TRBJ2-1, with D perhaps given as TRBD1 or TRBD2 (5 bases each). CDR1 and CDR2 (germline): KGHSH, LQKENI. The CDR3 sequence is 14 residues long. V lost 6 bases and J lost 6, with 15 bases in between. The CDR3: CASSPGLVGNEQFF. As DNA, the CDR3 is TGTGCCAGCTCCCCGGGGCTAGTGGGCAATGAGCAGTTCTTC. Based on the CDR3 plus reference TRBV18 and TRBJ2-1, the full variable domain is NAGVMQNPRHLVRRRGQEARLRCSPMKGHSHVYWYRQLPEEGLKFMVYLQKENIIDESGMPKERFSAEFPKEGPSILRIQQVVRGDSAAYFCASSPGLVGNEQFFGPGTRLTVL.

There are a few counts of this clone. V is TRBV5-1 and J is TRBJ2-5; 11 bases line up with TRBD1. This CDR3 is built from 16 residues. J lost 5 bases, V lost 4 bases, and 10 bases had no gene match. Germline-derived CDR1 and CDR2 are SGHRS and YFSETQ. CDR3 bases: TGCGCCAGCAGCCAAAGGACAGGGGGCGATTTGGAGACCCAGTACTTC. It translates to CASSQRTGGDLETQYF.

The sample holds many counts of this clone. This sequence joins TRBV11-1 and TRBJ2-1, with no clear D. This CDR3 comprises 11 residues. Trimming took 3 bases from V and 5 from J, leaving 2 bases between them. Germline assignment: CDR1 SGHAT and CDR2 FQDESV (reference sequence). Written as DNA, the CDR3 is TGTGCCAGCAGCTTTCACAATGAGCAGTTCTTC. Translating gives CASSFHNEQFF. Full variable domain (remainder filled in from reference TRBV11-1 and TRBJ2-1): EAEVAQSPRYKITEKSQAVAFWCDPISGHATLYWYRQILGQGPELLVQFQDESVVDDSQLPKDRFSAERLKGVDSTLKIQPAELGDSAMYLCASSFHNEQFFGPGTRLTVL.

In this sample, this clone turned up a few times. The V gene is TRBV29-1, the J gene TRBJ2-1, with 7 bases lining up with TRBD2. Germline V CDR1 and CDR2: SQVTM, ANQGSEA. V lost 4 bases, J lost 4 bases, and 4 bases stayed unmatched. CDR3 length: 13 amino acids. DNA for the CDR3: TGCAGCGTTGGCCTAGCGGTATACAATGAGCAGTTCTTC. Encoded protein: CSVGLAVYNEQFF.

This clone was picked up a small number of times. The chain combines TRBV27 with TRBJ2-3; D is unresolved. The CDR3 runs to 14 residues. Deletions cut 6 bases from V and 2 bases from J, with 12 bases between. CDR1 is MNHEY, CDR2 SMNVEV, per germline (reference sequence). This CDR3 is CASSRLQLTDTQYF. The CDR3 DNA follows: TGTGCCAGCAGCAGGCTACAGCTCACAGATACGCAGTATTTT.

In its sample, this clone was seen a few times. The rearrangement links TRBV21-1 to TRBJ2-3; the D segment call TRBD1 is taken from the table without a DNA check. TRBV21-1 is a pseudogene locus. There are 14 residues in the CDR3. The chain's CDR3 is CASSLRQGADTQYF. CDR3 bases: TGTGCCAGCAGCCTAAGACAGGGTGCAGATACGCAGTATTTT.

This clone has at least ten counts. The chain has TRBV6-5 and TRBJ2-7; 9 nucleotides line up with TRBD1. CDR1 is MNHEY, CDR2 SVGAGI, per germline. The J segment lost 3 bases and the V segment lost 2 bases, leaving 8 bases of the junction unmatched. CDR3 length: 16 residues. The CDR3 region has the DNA TGTGCCAGCAGTTACGCGCTAGGGACAGGGTTCTACGAGCAGTACTTC. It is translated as CASSYALGTGFYEQYF.

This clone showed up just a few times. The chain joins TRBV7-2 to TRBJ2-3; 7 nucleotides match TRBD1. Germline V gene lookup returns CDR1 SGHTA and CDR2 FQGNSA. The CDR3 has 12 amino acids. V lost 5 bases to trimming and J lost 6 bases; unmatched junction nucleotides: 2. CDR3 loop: CASSPRGDTQYF. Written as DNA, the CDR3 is TGTGCCAGCAGCCCCAGGGGGGATACGCAGTATTTT.